Below are 19 T cell receptor beta chains sequenced from a single sample in a study of blood T cell repertoires in COVID-19 (TCRdb year 2020). The method was the immunoSEQ multiplex PCR assay. TCRdb mirrors the immuneACCESS table, restricted to in-frame sequences. Some clones are absent from its copies; in checked studies, under half trace to an unresolved V gene, and the reason for the others is unknown. The sample table records roughly 380,000 clones; 85% of these occur just once. The top ten constitute roughly 3.9% of the sample. Sequenced material: peripheral blood. The receptors were sampled from a woman under 30 with acute or convalescent COVID-19.

This clone appeared once. The rearrangement uses TRBV7-9 and TRBJ1-1, with D hard to call. CDR3 length equals 12 residues. Germline CDR1 reads SEHNR; CDR2 reads FQNEAQ (reference sequence). V dropped 1 base and J dropped 6 bases, with 6 bases sitting between them. The CDR3 DNA reads TGTGCCAGCAGCTTAGTGGGCTCTGAAGCTTTCTTT. Translating gives CASSLVGSEAFF.

This clone was seen only a few times. The J gene is TRBJ2-1, the V gene TRBV19, with 14 bases fitting TRBD2. The CDR3 totals 16 residues. Germline values: CDR1 LNHDA, CDR2 SQIVND (reference sequence). V dropped 5 bases and J dropped 8; count of bases not matched to a gene: 8. The CDR3 region is CASSLGLAGVIDEQFF. The DNA for the CDR3 is TGTGCCAGTAGTCTGGGACTAGCGGGAGTAATAGATGAGCAGTTCTTC.

In DNA form, the CDR3 reads TGTGCCAGCCGGGGGAGGTTTAATGAAAAACTGTTTTTT. Its protein is CASRGRFNEKLFF. The chain employs TRBV6-5 and TRBJ1-4; a weak D match, TRBD1 (5 bases). The V end lost 8 bases, the J end lost 4 bases, and 11 bases lay between the germline ends. This CDR3 is built from 13 residues. Germline loops: CDR1 MNHEY, CDR2 SVGAGI.

V is TRBV27 and J is TRBJ1-1; the D gene is possibly TRBD1 (6 bases). Germline assignment: CDR1 MNHEY and CDR2 SMNVEV (reference sequence). The CDR3 sequence is 14 residues long. The V gene lost 5 bases and the J gene lost 4 bases, with 14 bases spanning the gap. CDR3 loop: CASSPDGGRTEAFF. CDR3 DNA sequence: TGTGCCAGCAGTCCTGACGGGGGGCGCACTGAAGCTTTCTTT.

This sequence joins TRBV7-3 and TRBJ2-7, with a possible D match to TRBD1 (5 bases). Germline CDR1 reads SGHTA; CDR2 reads FQGTGA. Trimming removed 7 bases from V and 0 bases from J, with 13 bases in between. CDR3 length equals 14 residues. The CDR3 bases are TGTGCCAGCATAGTCCAGGGATACTCCTACGAGCAGTACTTC. As protein: CASIVQGYSYEQYF.

The chain carries TRBV12-3 or TRBV12-4 and TRBJ1-1; a possible D gene is TRBD1 (5 bases). The CDR3 sequence is 13 residues long. V was shortened by 6 bases and J by 4 bases, with 12 bases between the two germline ends. The CDR3 region has the DNA TGTGCCAGCAGGGGGGGTAAGGGCACTGAAGCTTTCTTT. It codes for CASRGGKGTEAFF.

This clone has a handful of counts. This chain uses TRBV19 with TRBJ2-7, with 7 bases identical to TRBD2. CDR1 is LNHDA, CDR2 SQIVND, per germline (reference sequence). The length of the CDR3 is 15 residues. V lost 9 bases and J lost 6; bases outside the gene matches: 17. As DNA, the CDR3 is TGTGCCAGCAAGTTTTCCTGGTCTCGCGGGGGCGAGCAGTACTTC. Its translation is CASKFSWSRGGEQYF.

The CDR3 bases are TGTGCCAGCAGTCCTGCGGGGGGCCAAACAGATACGCAGTATTTT. Protein product: CASSPAGGQTDTQYF. The chain employs TRBV6-4 and TRBJ2-3; TRBD2 matches at 8 bases. Germline trimming cut 5 bases from V and 3 bases from J; bases unmatched to any gene: 7. This CDR3 has 15 residues. CDR1 and CDR2 (germline): MRHNA, SNTAGT.

The V and J genes are TRBV7-2 and TRBJ1-5; 8 positions match TRBD1. V shed 5 bases, J shed 6 bases, and the junction held 12 bases outside the gene matches. The CDR3 runs to 16 residues. CDR1 is SGHTA, CDR2 FQGNSA, per germline. The CDR3 spells CASSPGPQGASQPQHF. DNA for the CDR3: TGTGCCAGCAGCCCGGGGCCCCAGGGGGCGAGTCAGCCCCAGCATTTT.

The CDR3: CASSRPVASTDTQYF. CDR3 sequence (DNA): TGTGCCAGCAGTAGGCCAGTAGCAAGCACAGATACGCAGTATTTT. The rearrangement links TRBV6-4 to TRBJ2-3; D unclear. CDR3 length equals 15 residues. CDR1 and CDR2 (germline): MRHNA, SNTAGT. V dropped 5 bases and J dropped 0 bases, with 12 bases sitting between them.

The chain joins TRBV19 to TRBJ2-5, with D possibly matching TRBD1 (5 bases). V was pared by 7 bases and J by 1 base, with 10 bases between. From germline, CDR1 is LNHDA and CDR2 SQIVND (reference sequence). The CDR3 covers 13 residues. CDR3: CASMSRAQETQYF. DNA of the CDR3: TGTGCCAGTATGAGCAGGGCCCAAGAGACCCAGTACTTC.

This chain uses TRBV3-1 (or the pseudogene TRBV3-2) with TRBJ1-2; tentatively, D is TRBD1 (5 bases). The ends were cut back, 0 bases at V and 7 bases at J, with 15 bases in the middle. The CDR3 is made up of 15 amino acids. Germline V gene data show CDR1 as LGHDT and CDR2 as YNNKEL (reference sequence). The CDR3 region is CASSQDSGPGVGYTF. Written as DNA, the CDR3 is TGTGCCAGCAGCCAAGATTCGGGACCGGGAGTTGGCTACACCTTC.

The genes are TRBV2 and TRBJ1-2; 7 bases line up with TRBD1. With V trimmed by 5 bases and J by 4 bases, 4 bases remained unmatched. From germline, CDR1 is SNHLY and CDR2 FYNNEI. This CDR3 is 13 amino acids long. The CDR3 nucleotides read TGTGCCAGCAGTCAGACAGGGAGCTATGGCTACACCTTC. This sequence encodes CASSQTGSYGYTF.

V usage is TRBV25-1 and J usage is TRBJ1-1; D unclear. The germline V gene has CDR1 MGHDK and CDR2 SYGVNS. V lost 2 bases and J 2 bases, leaving 6 bases between the germline ends. The CDR3 spans 13 residues. The chain's CDR3 is CASSELSNTEAFF. The CDR3 region has the DNA TGTGCCAGCAGTGAACTGAGTAACACTGAAGCTTTCTTT.

This clone was observed a handful of times. V is TRBV2 and J is TRBJ1-5, with D perhaps TRBD1 (5 bases). Germline loops: CDR1 SNHLY, CDR2 FYNNEI. V was trimmed by 10 bases and J by 4 bases, leaving 17 bases between them. The CDR3 length is 14 residues. The CDR3 sequence: CATNLRGDNQPQHF. The CDR3 bases are TGTGCCACCAATCTTCGGGGGGATAATCAGCCCCAGCATTTT.

This clone appeared once. The V call is TRBV20-1, the J call TRBJ2-1, with 7 bases lining up with TRBD2. The CDR3 loop spans 15 amino acids. Germline V gives CDR1 DFQATT, CDR2 SNEGSKA (reference sequence). V shed 3 bases, J shed 8 bases, and the junction held 13 bases outside the gene matches. This CDR3 is CSASGSGGVIDEQFF. In nucleotides, the CDR3 is TGCAGTGCTAGTGGTTCGGGGGGAGTGATAGATGAGCAGTTCTTC.

This chain connects TRBV28 to TRBJ2-1; 10 nucleotides agree with TRBD1. The CDR3 loop spans 15 amino acids. Per the germline V gene, CDR1 is MDHEN and CDR2 is SYDVKM. Trimming took 4 bases from V and 6 from J; bases not matched to a gene: 6. The CDR3 is CASSYRDRGPNEQFF. The CDR3 DNA follows: TGTGCCAGCAGTTACCGGGACAGGGGTCCCAATGAGCAGTTCTTC.

The chain uses TRBV30 and TRBJ2-5; D possibly corresponds to TRBD2 (7 bases). Trimming cost V 6 bases and J 4 bases, with 18 bases left between them. CDR1 GTSNPN and CDR2 SVGIG come from the germline V gene (reference sequence). This CDR3 spans 14 amino acids. CDR3 amino acids: CACHRGGGGETQYF. The CDR3 DNA reads as TGTGCCTGCCATCGAGGGGGGGGAGGAGAGACCCAGTACTTC.

The chain uses TRBV5-6 and TRBJ1-6; no clear D gene. CDR3 length: 16 residues. In germline, CDR1 is SGHDT, CDR2 YYEEEE. Trimming removed 1 base at V and 0 bases at J, with 8 bases between. The CDR3 coding sequence is TGTGCCAGCAGCTTGTCCCGGGGCTCCTATAATTCACCCCTCCACTTT. Protein sequence: CASSLSRGSYNSPLHF.